This record covers a single T cell receptor (beta chain). This clonotype was seen many times. The antigen it recognizes is unknown. Base quality data are lacking; no much larger clone is found one base away. These data are taken from a study of tumor-infiltrating lymphocytes in primary liver carcinoma (dated by TCRdb to about 2017). At the level of the whole study: The five patients, three men and two women aged 30 to 69 years, had hepatocellular carcinoma (four) or combined HCC and intrahepatic cholangiocarcinoma (one). Tumors of the five patients were stage T1-T3 N0M0 with maximum diameters of about 4 to 10 cm. Samples yielded roughly 3.65 to 7.5 million productive TCRbeta reads; read depth did not differ significantly between tissue types. TCRbeta repertoire sequencing, expression microarrays and whole-exome sequencing were combined in the study across five regions of each liver tumor, with adjacent normal tissue and blood also included. TCRbeta repertoire sequencing covered roughly 35 specimens from 5 patients: roughly 25 tumor regions, 5 adjacent noncancerous liver tissues and 5 peripheral blood samples. The roughly 25 tumor region samples were profiled with Agilent mRNA microarrays so that TCRbeta repertoire diversity could be related to the local molecular phenotype. High reproducibility was observed for the technical replicate repertoires, with mean shared-clone rates near 0.89 and correlation coefficients above 0.98.

Total RNA and DNA were co-extracted without cell sorting from approximately 20-30 mg of bulk tissue using the AllPrep DNA/RNA mini kit. Between November 2015 and early 2016, roughly 5 patients in China with histopathologically diagnosed primary liver carcinoma had their tumors surgically resected. At the time of sampling, the patients had chronic HBV infection and had not received any treatment. Each tumor was sampled at five spatially separated regions: the tumor centre plus the superior, inferior, left-lateral and right-lateral poles. Histological examination found more than 75% viable tumor cells in every tumor sample. Fresh tumor and adjacent tissue pieces were bisected; one half was stored in RNAlater at -80°C, the other sent for histology. Starting from roughly 500 ng total RNA, TCRbeta-specific cDNA was produced by reverse transcription with a constant-region primer and ProtoScript II reverse transcriptase. Construction of the TCRbeta libraries relied on three nested rounds of multiplex PCR, following a slightly modified ARM-PCR procedure. Each of the first two PCR rounds ran for around 10 cycles using multiplex TRBV1-TRBV30 forward primers together with a Cbeta reverse primer. Sample barcodes and Illumina adapters were added in a final 25-cycle PCR using Deep VentR polymerase. Before sequencing, amplicons of 200-500 bp were gel-purified using a QIAquick gel extraction kit. An Illumina HiSeq 2500 was used to sequence the TCRbeta amplicons with 250-bp paired-end reads. In the original analysis: To recover full CDR3 sequences, reads were quality-trimmed using Trimmomatic v0.33 and paired reads were then merged using FLASH v1.2.11. MiGEC v1.2.1b assigned V, D and J germline segments to the rearranged TCRbeta sequences. VDJtools v1.0.0 computed clonotype statistics and Shannon-Wiener diversity indices. Except for diversity analysis, only each sample's 250 most abundant clonotypes were used in subsequent analyses to reduce sampling bias. In TCRdb, the public reads were trimmed at Q25 with fastp and aligned with MiXCR, with productive beta chains retained. Rows with a matching CDR3 protein are joined into one entry that keeps the most common DNA and genes. Clone size and V and J calls follow TCRdb, not the original study. Counted in this sample were about 120,000 distinct CDR3 sequences; about 68% of them appeared once. The ten largest clones take up approximately 9.7% of the sample.

The germline V gene (reference sequence) supplies CDR1 SEHNR and CDR2 FQNEAQ. Including cysteine and phenylalanine, the CDR3 has 18 amino acids. Just the 54-base CDR3 DNA is kept, in frame starting at base 1. V lost 8 bases and J lost 7 bases; the stretch between them is 32 bases long. Overall study results and their limits: Since the samples were bulk and unsorted, there was no way to compare CD4+ and CD8+ T cell repertoires. Only the TCR beta chain was sequenced, so true repertoire diversity is likely underestimated because unpaired alpha chains were not captured. Compared with blood, tumors had a significantly larger share of the repertoire taken up by the top 250 clones (p = 0.039). With just 4 or 5 patients in the study, the authors point out that the findings should be validated in a larger study. Consistent with antigen-driven expansion, pairs of tumor regions showed higher repertoire overlap (mean roughly 36%) than either tumor-adjacent pairs (around 17%) or tumor-blood pairs (about 15%). Only roughly 8-25% of top clones appeared in all five regions of a tumor, which suggests that tumor-infiltrating T cells are spatially heterogeneous.

The sequencing sample was made of liver tumor tissue from sampling region 1. The cell subset or site tag for this specimen amounts to: tumor region T1, superior pole. The TCR comes from an older woman with primary liver carcinoma and hepatitis B virus infection. The sequence links TRBV7-9 to TRBJ1-2, with TRBD1 as a weak D call on 6 bases. The CDR3 amino acid sequence is: CASATRGGQVGGSGGYTF. Read as DNA, the sequence is TGTGCCAGCGCAACCCGCGGGGGGCAGGTCGGGGGATCTGGTGGCTACACCTTC.